The clone carrying this T cell receptor (beta chain) was seen a few times. No antigen is known for it. The sample originates from a study of a mutant IDH1 vaccine in newly diagnosed glioma. Across the study: Patients received vaccination from 4-6 weeks after radiotherapy alone, or with temozolomide cycles. Week 35 held visit V12, while week 47 held visit V13.

Germline CDR1 MGHRA, CDR2 YSYEKL. This CDR3 is built from 18 residues. The trim removed 0 bases at V and 2 bases at J, leaving 11 bases unmatched. Repertoires were generated with immunoSEQ multiplex PCR, while TCRdb's copy carries only in-frame clones and drops some. The sample shows around 41,000 clones, 80% to 90% of them seen only once. Specified time point: week 35, safety follow-up. Each vaccine dose was 300 ug of mutant IDH1 20-mer peptide, with topical imiquimod. The sequencing used PBMCs, collected from a glioma patient whose treatment included an IDH1 peptide vaccine. The TCR originated in a man aged 40-50 years with glioma. The gene calls are TRBV4-1 and TRBJ2-3; 7 nucleotides line up with TRBD1. For the CDR3, the DNA is TGCGCCAGCAGCCAAGATCCCCTTTACAGGGGTTACACAGATACGCAGTATTTT. This translates into CASSQDPLYRGYTDTQYF.